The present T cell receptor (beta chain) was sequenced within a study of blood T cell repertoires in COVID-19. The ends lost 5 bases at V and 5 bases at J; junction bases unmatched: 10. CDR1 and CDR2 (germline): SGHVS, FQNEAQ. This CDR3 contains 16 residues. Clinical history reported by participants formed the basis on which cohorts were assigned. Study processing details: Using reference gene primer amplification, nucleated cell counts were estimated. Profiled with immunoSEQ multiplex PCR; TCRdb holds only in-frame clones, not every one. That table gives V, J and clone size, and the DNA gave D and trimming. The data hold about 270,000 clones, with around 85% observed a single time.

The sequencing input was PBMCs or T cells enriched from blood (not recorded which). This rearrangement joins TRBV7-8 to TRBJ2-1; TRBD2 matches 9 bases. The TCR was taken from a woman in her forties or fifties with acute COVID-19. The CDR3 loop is CASSRPTSGRDNEQFF. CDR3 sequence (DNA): TGTGCCAGCAGCAGACCGACTAGCGGTAGAGACAATGAGCAGTTCTTC. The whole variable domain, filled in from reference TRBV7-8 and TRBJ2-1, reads GAGVSQSPRYKVAKRGQDVALRCDPISGHVSLFWYQQALGQGPEFLTYFQNEAQLDKSGLPSDRFFAERPEGSVSTLKIQRTQQEDSAVYLCASSRPTSGRDNEQFFGPGTRLTVL.